Each of the 22 T cell receptor beta chains below was sequenced from the same sample in a study of cytomegalovirus exposure and HLA in healthy donors. In the PCR, 60 Vbeta and 13 Jbeta primers were used. TCRdb's table, derived via immunoSEQ multiplex PCR, lists solely in-frame clones and lacks some. The sample consists of 150,000 to 200,000 clones, over 60% of them appearing once. Sequenced input: PBMCs. These receptors originate from a girl aged 10 to 17 in good health and CMV-seronegative.

J is TRBJ1-4 and V is TRBV5-1; TRBD1 matches 7 bases. The CDR3 extends over 14 amino acids. Trimming removed 5 bases from V and 2 bases from J; junction bases left unmatched: 3. Germline V gene lookup returns CDR1 SGHRS and CDR2 YFSETQ. CDR3 in amino acids: CASRMTGTNEKLFF. CDR3 nucleotides: TGCGCCAGCAGAATGACAGGGACTAATGAAAAACTGTTTTTT.

J is TRBJ2-7 and V is TRBV13; TRBD2 might be the D (5 bases). The germline V gene encodes CDR1 PRHDT and CDR2 FYEKMQ (reference sequence). The CDR3 spans 16 residues. V lost 4 bases and J 0 bases, leaving 16 bases between the germline ends. DNA for the CDR3: TGTGCCAGCAGCTCATCGGACTTTTTCAGCTCCTACGAGCAGTACTTC. Amino acids: CASSSSDFFSSYEQYF. The full variable domain, with the rest looked up from reference TRBV13 and TRBJ2-7, is AAGVIQSPRHLIKEKRETATLKCYPIPRHDTVYWYQQGPGQDPQFLISFYEKMQSDKGSIPDRFSAQQFSDYHSELNMSSLELGDSALYFCASSSSDFFSSYEQYFGPGTRLTVT.

The rearrangement links TRBV10-1 to TRBJ2-1; TRBD2 matches at 13 bases. Germline values: CDR1 WNHNN, CDR2 SYGVQD (reference sequence). Trimming at V came to 3 bases and at J to 13 bases, leaving 3 bases not matched to a gene. The CDR3 contains 13 residues. The CDR3 sequence is CASSETSGGVQFF. CDR3 DNA: TGCGCCAGCAGTGAAACTAGCGGGGGGGTTCAGTTCTTC.

A few counts support this clone. The rearrangement links TRBV6-5 to TRBJ2-5; no clear D. The last part of the DNA fits TRBJ2-7 better; the J call may be wrong. The CDR3 is 12 residues long. Germline CDR1 is MNHEY and CDR2 is SVGAGI. The CDR3 DNA is TGTGCCAGCAGTTATGCCGGGTCCGAGCAGTACTTC. Encoded protein: CASSYAGSEQYF.

The chain links TRBV6-1 to TRBJ2-1, with 8 bases identical to TRBD2. V trimming: 4 bases; J trimming: 5 bases; junction bases outside the gene matches: 10. Germline-derived CDR1 and CDR2 are MNHNS and SASEGT. The CDR3 covers 16 residues. CDR3 sequence (DNA): TGTGCCAGCAGTGGGGGTGACGGGGGGGCTGACAATGAGCAGTTCTTC. Amino acid sequence: CASSGGDGGADNEQFF.

The V gene is TRBV27, the J gene TRBJ1-5; weak D call: TRBD1 (5 bases). CDR1 is MNHEY, CDR2 SMNVEV, per germline (reference sequence). The V end lost 2 bases, the J end lost 6 bases, and 8 bases lay between the germline ends. This CDR3 is built from 13 residues. In nucleotides, the CDR3 is TGTGCCAGCAGTTTAGGGGGGATTCAGCCCCAGCATTTT. Translation: CASSLGGIQPQHF.

In this sample, this clone turned up a few times. J is TRBJ1-2 and V is TRBV7-3; no clear D. Germline lookup yields CDR1 SGHTA and CDR2 FQGTGA. Trimming left V 3 bases short and J 0 bases short, with 8 bases between. This CDR3 spans 14 amino acids. This CDR3 reads CASSLGRANYGYTF. DNA for the CDR3: TGTGCCAGCAGCTTGGGGAGGGCTAACTATGGCTACACCTTC. Looking up the rest from reference TRBV7-3 and TRBJ1-2 gives the full variable domain: GAGVSQTPSNKVTEKGKYVELRCDPISGHTALYWYRQSLGQGPEFLIYFQGTGAADDSGLPNDRFFAVRPEGSVSTLKIQRTERGDSAVYLCASSLGRANYGYTFGSGTRLTVV.

The gene calls are TRBV29-1 and TRBJ1-5; 7 positions agree with TRBD1. Per the germline V gene, CDR1 is SQVTM and CDR2 is ANQGSEA. V lost 7 bases to trimming and J lost 3 bases; unmatched junction nucleotides: 6. This CDR3 has 13 amino acids. CDR3 DNA sequence: TGCAGCGCCGCCACAGGGGTCAATCAGCCCCAGCATTTT. Encoded protein: CSAATGVNQPQHF. Full variable domain (outside the CDR3, taken from reference TRBV29-1 and TRBJ1-5): SAVISQKPSRDICQRGTSLTIQCQVDSQVTMMFWYRQQPGQSLTLIATANQGSEATYESGFVIDKFPISRPNLTFSTLTVSNMSPEDSSIYLCSAATGVNQPQHFGDGTRLSIL.

CDR3 DNA: TGTGCCAGCAGGAGTCACGATTCACCCCTCCACTTT. Translating it yields CASRSHDSPLHF. The chain couples TRBV6-1 to TRBJ1-6; D ambiguous. The CDR3 has 12 residues. In germline, CDR1 is MNHNS, CDR2 SASEGT. The ends were cut back, 6 bases at V and 8 bases at J, with 8 bases in the middle.

The chain joins TRBV19 to TRBJ1-5; 7 bases are a match to TRBD1. The germline V gene encodes CDR1 LNHDA and CDR2 SQIVND (reference sequence). The CDR3 length is 16 residues. V shed 4 bases, J shed 3 bases, and the junction held 9 bases outside the gene matches. CDR3 loop: CASSTQGRTYNQPQHF. The CDR3, as DNA: TGTGCCAGTAGTACACAGGGGCGCACATACAATCAGCCCCAGCATTTT. Variable domain in full (rest from reference TRBV19 and TRBJ1-5): DGGITQSPKYLFRKEGQNVTLSCEQNLNHDAMYWYRQDPGQGLRLIYYSQIVNDFQKGDIAEGYSVSREKKESFPLTVTSAQKNPTAFYLCASSTQGRTYNQPQHFGDGTRLSIL.

About this clone itself: This same CDR3 is encoded by further DNA sequences in the sample. The genes are TRBV6-1 and TRBJ1-1; D not certain. The germline V gene encodes CDR1 MNHNS and CDR2 SASEGT. This CDR3 has 13 residues. V lost 2 bases, J lost 3 bases, and 7 bases lay in between. CDR3 region: CASSEIRDTEAFF. The CDR3, as DNA: TGTGCCAGCAGTGAAATTCGGGACACTGAAGCTTTCTTT.

This clone occurred a few times. The chain has TRBV27 and TRBJ1-2; 9 nucleotides line up with TRBD1. V was clipped by 5 bases and J by 8 bases; unmatched bases: 12. CDR3 length: 15 residues. Germline V gives CDR1 MNHEY, CDR2 SMNVEV (reference sequence). The CDR3: CASSPSDRGMKGYTF. The CDR3 DNA reads TGTGCCAGCAGTCCATCGGACAGGGGAATGAAGGGCTACACCTTC.

The chain recombines TRBV28 with TRBJ1-2; D not resolved. In germline, CDR1 is MDHEN, CDR2 SYDVKM. The CDR3 sequence is 14 residues long. V dropped 4 bases and J dropped 2 bases, with 11 bases sitting between them. CDR3 nucleotide sequence: TGTGCCAGCAGTTCCTGGGCAGCAAACTATGGCTACACCTTC. This codes for CASSSWAANYGYTF.

The DNA for the CDR3 is TGTGCCAGCTGCCGGGACAGAGATAATGAAAAACTGTTTTTT. It specifies CASCRDRDNEKLFF. The chain is built from TRBV2 and TRBJ1-4, with 7 bases matching TRBD1. CDR3 size: 14 residues. The J segment lost 4 bases and the V segment lost 8 bases, leaving 7 bases of the junction unmatched. Per the germline V gene, CDR1 is SNHLY and CDR2 is FYNNEI.

The gene calls are TRBV6-5 and TRBJ2-3; TRBD1 matches at 7 bases. Germline V gene lookup returns CDR1 MNHEY and CDR2 SVGAGI. The CDR3 totals 15 residues. V was clipped by 7 bases and J by 4 bases; unmatched bases: 11. The CDR3 here is CASTRNRGVADTQYF. CDR3 nucleotide sequence: TGTGCCAGCACCCGGAACAGGGGAGTAGCAGATACGCAGTATTTT.

The gene calls are TRBV27 and TRBJ1-5; TRBD1 is a possible D gene (6 bases). The CDR3 sequence is 13 residues long. CDR1 and CDR2 from the germline V gene are MNHEY and SMNVEV (reference sequence). The ends were cut back, 5 bases at V and 7 bases at J, with 12 bases in the middle. The DNA for the CDR3 is TGTGCCAGCAGTCGCGAGGGGGACCAGCCCCAGCATTTT. This sequence encodes CASSREGDQPQHF.

V and J are TRBV6-1 and TRBJ1-2; 7 nucleotides match TRBD1. Germline assignment: CDR1 MNHNS and CDR2 SASEGT. V trimming: 5 bases; J trimming: 4 bases; junction bases outside the gene matches: 10. The CDR3 is 15 amino acids. The CDR3, as DNA: TGTGCCAGCAGTAACGAACAGGGGCGAGGCTATGGCTACACCTTC. It specifies CASSNEQGRGYGYTF.

The chain links TRBV27 to TRBJ2-7; TRBD2 agrees at 10 bases. Losses at the gene ends were 6 bases for V and 5 bases for J; bases not matched to a gene: 4. The length of the CDR3 is 13 residues. CDR1 and CDR2 (germline): MNHEY, SMNVEV (reference sequence). The chain's CDR3 is CASSAGLANEQYF. The CDR3 DNA is TGTGCCAGCAGCGCGGGACTAGCGAACGAGCAGTACTTC.

This chain uses TRBV6-5 with TRBJ2-7; tentatively, D is TRBD2 (6 bases). There are 13 residues in the CDR3. V was pared by 7 bases and J by 4 bases, with 14 bases between. Germline CDR1 MNHEY, CDR2 SVGAGI. In DNA form, the CDR3 reads TGTGCCAGCACTAAACCGGGGACTTACGAGCAGTACTTC. This gives the protein CASTKPGTYEQYF.

This clone was recorded once. The chain recombines TRBV7-2 with TRBJ1-1, with D unclear. Between the trimmed V and J ends, which lost 2 bases and 2 bases, there was a span of 6 bases. CDR1 is SGHTA and CDR2 is FQGNSA in the germline V gene. The CDR3 is made up of 13 amino acids. The CDR3: CASSLLYNTEAFF. CDR3 nucleotide sequence: TGTGCCAGCAGCTTACTCTACAACACTGAAGCTTTCTTT.

The rearrangement joins TRBV5-1 to TRBJ1-4, with D possibly being TRBD1 (5 bases). The CDR3 totals 14 residues. Germline V lookup: CDR1 SGHRS, CDR2 YFSETQ. V lost 4 bases and J 3 bases, leaving 10 bases between the germline ends. The CDR3 loop reads CASSTTVANEKLFF. The CDR3 nucleotides are TGCGCCAGCAGCACGACAGTTGCTAATGAAAAACTGTTTTTT. Using reference TRBV5-1 and TRBJ1-4 for the parts outside the CDR3, the full variable domain is KAGVTQTPRYLIKTRGQQVTLSCSPISGHRSVSWYQQTPGQGLQFLFEYFSETQRNKGNFPGRFSGRQFSNSRSEMNVSTLELGDSALYLCASSTTVANEKLFFGSGTQLSVL.

The chain joins TRBV30 to TRBJ1-2, with 7 bases that match TRBD1. Germline lookup yields CDR1 GTSNPN and CDR2 SVGIG (reference sequence). This CDR3 contains 15 residues. V lost 4 bases to trimming and J lost 7 bases; unmatched junction nucleotides: 15. The CDR3 sequence is CAWTRDSKLWGGYTF. CDR3 DNA: TGTGCCTGGACCCGGGACAGCAAACTTTGGGGTGGCTACACCTTC.